The present TCR beta chain was sequenced within a study of T-cell reconstitution after alpha-beta-depleted transplantation in children. This clonotype was recorded only once. The TCRbeta library was prepared with unique molecular identifiers. TCRdb redid the calling of the PCR reads with MiXCR, one entry per CDR3 protein. Altogether about 340,000 distinct CDR3 sequences are present, around 15% being singletons, with the ten largest covering roughly 40%. This sequence originates from a male patient aged 2 to 9 who had a stem cell transplant for acute lymphoblastic leukemia, so the T cells may come from the graft donor. Material: PBMCs, mostly from graft donor cells, obtained 360 days after TCRalphabeta/CD19-depleted stem cell transplant.

The CDR3, as DNA: TGTGCCAGCAGTTTACTGGGACATAGCACCGGGGAGCTGTTTTTT. The encoded protein is CASSLLGHSTGELFF. The V call is TRBV27, the J call TRBJ2-2, with D maybe TRBD1 (6 bases). Germline V gene sequence: CDR1 MNHEY, CDR2 SMNVEV (reference sequence). The CDR3 has 15 amino acids. V gave up 2 bases and J gave up 4 bases, with 11 bases separating them.